These 13 T cell receptor beta chains came from one sample sequenced in a study of type 1 regulatory T cells. No antigen is known for these receptors. TCRdb called the reads again in MiXCR, with one record for every CDR3 protein. This repertoire shows 14,000 to 15,000 distinct CDR3 sequences, roughly 15% found once; its top ten account for less than 20%. The sample consisted of cultured T cells, either the whole culture or a sorted T cell fraction (not recorded which). All receptors derive from a human donor in good health.

This chain joins TRBV5-1 and TRBJ1-1; no definite D call. Looked up from germline, CDR1 is SGHRS and CDR2 is YFSETQ. This CDR3 comprises 15 residues. V was clipped by 2 bases and J by 1 base, with 12 bases between them. This CDR3 is CASSFDRIANTEAFF. The CDR3 coding sequence is TGCGCCAGCAGCTTCGACCGGATAGCGAACACTGAAGCTTTCTTT.

The chain employs TRBV2 and TRBJ1-4, with D possibly TRBD1 on 5 matching bases. This CDR3 contains 14 residues. V gave up 6 bases and J gave up 4 bases, with 12 bases separating them. The germline V gene has CDR1 SNHLY and CDR2 FYNNEI. The CDR3 nucleotides read TGTGCCAGCAGGGAACAGGCGTATAATGAAAAACTGTTTTTT. Residues: CASREQAYNEKLFF.

This clonotype showed up many times. This chain joins TRBV5-1 and TRBJ2-2; D is tentatively TRBD1 or TRBD2 (6 bases each). CDR1 is SGHRS and CDR2 is YFSETQ in the germline V gene. V gave up 4 bases and J gave up 7 bases, with 17 bases separating them. The CDR3 contains 15 residues. CDR3 sequence: CASSEQGGAVGELFF. The CDR3 DNA follows: TGCGCCAGCAGCGAACAGGGAGGAGCGGTCGGGGAGCTGTTTTTT.

This clonotype was seen a few times. J is TRBJ2-7 and V is TRBV30, with TRBD2 as a possible D gene (5 bases). Germline V gene sequence: CDR1 GTSNPN, CDR2 SVGIG (reference sequence). This CDR3 has 11 amino acids. V was cut by 5 bases and J by 3 bases, with 8 bases left in between. The chain's CDR3 is CAWARDYEQYF. The CDR3 coding sequence is TGTGCCTGGGCCCGGGACTACGAGCAGTACTTC. Full variable domain (rest looked up from reference TRBV30 and TRBJ2-7): SQTIHQWPATLVQPVGSPLSLECTVEGTSNPNLYWYRQAAGRGLQLLFYSVGIGQISSEVPQNLSASRPQDRQFILSSKKLLLSDSGFYLCAWARDYEQYFGPGTRLTVT.

The chain recombines TRBV19 with TRBJ1-5; D not certain. In germline, CDR1 is LNHDA, CDR2 SQIVND (reference sequence). V lost 6 bases and J lost 3, with 9 bases in between. CDR3 size: 13 residues. The CDR3 DNA sequence: TGTGCCAGTAGGGAACAGTTCAATCAGCCCCAGCATTTT. Its translation: CASREQFNQPQHF.

By share of the sample, this clonotype is medium-sized. V and J are TRBV6-1 and TRBJ1-2; 8 bases fit TRBD1. Germline V CDR1 and CDR2: MNHNS, SASEGT. V gave up 7 bases and J gave up 6 bases; unmatched junction bases: 7. The CDR3 is 13 amino acids. In nucleotides, the CDR3 is TGTGCCAGCACGTCCGGACAGGGAGATGGCTACACCTTC. Residues: CASTSGQGDGYTF.

This clonotype showed up many times. J is TRBJ2-3 and V is TRBV6-1; the D is unclear. The V gene lost 3 bases and the J gene lost 6 bases, with 4 bases spanning the gap. Germline CDR1 MNHNS, CDR2 SASEGT. The CDR3 runs to 11 residues. The CDR3 bases are TGTGCCAGCAGTGAGGTGGATACGCAGTATTTT. Translation gives CASSEVDTQYF.

This clonotype was observed a few times. This chain uses TRBV7-2 with TRBJ1-2; the match to TRBD1 covers 8 bases. With V trimmed by 5 bases and J by 5 bases, 10 bases remained unmatched. Per the germline V gene, CDR1 is SGHTA and CDR2 is FQGNSA. The CDR3 is 15 amino acids. The CDR3 nucleotides are TGTGCCAGCAGCACGGGGACAGGCGGTCGGTATGGCTACACCTTC. This encodes CASSTGTGGRYGYTF.

There are many counts of this clonotype. The chain links TRBV7-2 to TRBJ2-5, with a possible D match to TRBD2 (5 bases). This CDR3 comprises 15 residues. V was shortened by 5 bases and J by 2 bases, with 15 bases between the two germline ends. Germline V gene data show CDR1 as SGHTA and CDR2 as FQGNSA. CDR3 DNA: TGTGCCAGCAGCATAGGCGGCCGGGAACAAGAGACCCAGTACTTC. Translation gives CASSIGGREQETQYF.

The CDR3 here is CASSLWTDPTNEKLFF. Written as DNA, the CDR3 is TGTGCCAGCAGCTTATGGACAGACCCAACTAATGAAAAACTGTTTTTT. The chain links TRBV7-8 to TRBJ1-4; tentatively, D is TRBD1 (6 bases). The CDR3 runs to 16 residues. Germline V gene lookup returns CDR1 SGHVS and CDR2 FQNEAQ. V was shortened by 2 bases and J by 0 bases, with 10 bases between the two germline ends.

In its sample, this clonotype was seen many times. The chain employs TRBV20-1 and TRBJ1-1; D may be TRBD1 (5 bases). Trimming took off 6 bases at V and 0 bases at J, with 14 bases between the two ends. Germline CDR1 and CDR2: DFQATT and SNEGSKA (reference sequence). The CDR3 is 14 amino acids. The DNA of the CDR3 is TGCAGTGCCACCCGGGGGAGCATGAACACTGAAGCTTTCTTT. Its translation: CSATRGSMNTEAFF.

This clonotype appeared many times. The V and J genes are TRBV10-3 and TRBJ2-5; D unresolved. Germline V gives CDR1 ENHRY, CDR2 SYGVKD. This CDR3 comprises 13 residues. The V end lost 2 bases, the J end lost 3 bases, and 7 bases lay between the germline ends. The CDR3 loop is CAISEVAEETQYF. CDR3 nucleotides: TGTGCCATCAGTGAGGTAGCAGAAGAGACCCAGTACTTC.

This clonotype was observed at least ten times. The J gene is TRBJ2-7, the V gene TRBV27; possible D gene TRBD2, 6 bases. Germline V gene lookup returns CDR1 MNHEY and CDR2 SMNVEV (reference sequence). The CDR3 is 14 amino acids. The ends were cut back, 8 bases at V and 3 bases at J, with 17 bases in the middle. The DNA for the CDR3 is TGTGCCAGCCGTGATTCCGGGACTCTCTACGAGCAGTACTTC. Amino acid sequence: CASRDSGTLYEQYF.